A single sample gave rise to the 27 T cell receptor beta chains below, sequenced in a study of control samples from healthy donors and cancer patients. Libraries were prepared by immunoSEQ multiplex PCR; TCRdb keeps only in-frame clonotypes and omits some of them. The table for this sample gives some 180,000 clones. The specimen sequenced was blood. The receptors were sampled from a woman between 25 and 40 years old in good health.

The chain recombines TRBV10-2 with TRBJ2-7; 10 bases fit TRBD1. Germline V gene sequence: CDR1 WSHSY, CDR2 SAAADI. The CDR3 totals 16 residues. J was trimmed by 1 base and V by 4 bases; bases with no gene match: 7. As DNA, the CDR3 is TGCGCCAGCAGTGCCCCCCGGGACAGGGGATCCTACGAGCAGTACTTC. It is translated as CASSAPRDRGSYEQYF.

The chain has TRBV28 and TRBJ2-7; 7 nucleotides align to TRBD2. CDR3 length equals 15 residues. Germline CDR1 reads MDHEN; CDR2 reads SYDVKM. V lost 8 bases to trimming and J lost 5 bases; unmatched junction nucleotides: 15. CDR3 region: CASRPPGRGGHEQYF. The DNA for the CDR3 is TGTGCCAGCCGCCCTCCAGGGAGGGGAGGTCACGAGCAGTACTTC.

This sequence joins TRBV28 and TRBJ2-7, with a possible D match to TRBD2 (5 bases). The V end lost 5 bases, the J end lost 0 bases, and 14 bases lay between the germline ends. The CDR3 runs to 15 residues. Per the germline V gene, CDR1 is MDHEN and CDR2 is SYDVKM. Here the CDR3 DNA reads TGTGCCAGCAGTCCCCGCGACCGGGGCTCCTACGAGCAGTACTTC. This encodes CASSPRDRGSYEQYF.

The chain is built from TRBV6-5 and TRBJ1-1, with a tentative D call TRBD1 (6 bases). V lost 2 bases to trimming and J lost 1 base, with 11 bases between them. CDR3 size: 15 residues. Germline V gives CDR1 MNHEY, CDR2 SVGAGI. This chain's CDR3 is CASSYGPGQNTEAFF. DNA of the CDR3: TGTGCCAGCAGTTACGGACCGGGACAGAACACTGAAGCTTTCTTT.

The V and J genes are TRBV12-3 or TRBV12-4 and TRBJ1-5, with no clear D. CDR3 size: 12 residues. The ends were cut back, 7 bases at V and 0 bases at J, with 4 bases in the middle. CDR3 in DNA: TGTGCCAGCACCCATAGCAATCAGCCCCAGCATTTT. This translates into CASTHSNQPQHF.

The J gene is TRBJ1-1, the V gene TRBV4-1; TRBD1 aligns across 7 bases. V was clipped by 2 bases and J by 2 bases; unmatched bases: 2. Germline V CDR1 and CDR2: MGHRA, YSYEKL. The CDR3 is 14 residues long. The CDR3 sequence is CASSQWTGNTEAFF. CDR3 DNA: TGCGCCAGCAGCCAATGGACAGGCAACACTGAAGCTTTCTTT.

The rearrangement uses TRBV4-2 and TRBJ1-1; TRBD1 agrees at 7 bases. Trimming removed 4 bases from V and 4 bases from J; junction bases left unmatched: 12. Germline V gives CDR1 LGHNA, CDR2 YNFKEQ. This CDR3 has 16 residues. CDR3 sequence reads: CASSPRQGSRSTEAFF. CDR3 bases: TGTGCCAGCAGCCCCCGACAGGGTAGTCGGTCCACTGAAGCTTTCTTT.

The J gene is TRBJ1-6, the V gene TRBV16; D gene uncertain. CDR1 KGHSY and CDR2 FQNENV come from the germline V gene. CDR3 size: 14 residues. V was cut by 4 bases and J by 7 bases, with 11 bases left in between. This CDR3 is CASSLMVGNSPLHF. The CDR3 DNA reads TGTGCCAGCAGCCTAATGGTTGGGAATTCACCCCTCCACTTT. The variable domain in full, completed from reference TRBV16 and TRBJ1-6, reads GEEVAQTPKHLVRGEGQKAKLYCAPIKGHSYVFWYQQVLKNEFKFLISFQNENVFDETGMPKERFSAKCLPNSPCSLEIQATKLEDSAVYFCASSLMVGNSPLHFGNGTRLTVT.

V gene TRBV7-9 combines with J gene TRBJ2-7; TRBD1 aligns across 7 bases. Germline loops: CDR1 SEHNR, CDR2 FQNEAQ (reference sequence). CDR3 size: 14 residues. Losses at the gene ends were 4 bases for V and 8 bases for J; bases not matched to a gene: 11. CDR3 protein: CASSSLPGTVKQYF. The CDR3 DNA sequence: TGTGCCAGCAGCTCGCTCCCCGGGACAGTGAAGCAGTACTTC.

CDR3 residues: CASSYGLGFGGYGYTF. Here the CDR3 DNA reads TGTGCCAGCAGTTATGGCCTGGGGTTCGGGGGCTATGGCTACACCTTC. The chain carries TRBV28 and TRBJ1-2, with D perhaps matching TRBD1 (5 bases). Germline V CDR1 and CDR2: MDHEN, SYDVKM. The CDR3 extends over 16 amino acids. V was pared by 4 bases and J by 4 bases, with 19 bases between.

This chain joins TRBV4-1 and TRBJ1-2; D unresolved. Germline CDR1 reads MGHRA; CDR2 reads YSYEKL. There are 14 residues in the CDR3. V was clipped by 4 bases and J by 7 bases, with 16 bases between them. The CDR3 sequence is CASSLGRVSGGYTF. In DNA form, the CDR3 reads TGCGCCAGCAGCCTCGGGAGGGTTTCAGGTGGCTACACCTTC.

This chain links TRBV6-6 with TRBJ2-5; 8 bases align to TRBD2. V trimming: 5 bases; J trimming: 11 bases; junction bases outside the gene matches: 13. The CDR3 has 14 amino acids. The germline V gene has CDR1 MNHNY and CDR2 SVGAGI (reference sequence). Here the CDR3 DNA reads TGTGCCAGCAGTGCCGGGACTAGGAACAACCTGCAGTACTTC. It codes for CASSAGTRNNLQYF.

CDR3 nucleotide sequence: TGTGCCGGACGGGACAGCCTTCCCTATGGCTACACCTTC. Amino acid sequence: CAGRDSLPYGYTF. The chain has TRBV6-5 and TRBJ1-2; 7 positions agree with TRBD1. CDR3 length equals 13 residues. Trimming removed 11 bases from V and 4 bases from J; junction bases left unmatched: 10. Germline CDR1 and CDR2: MNHEY and SVGAGI.

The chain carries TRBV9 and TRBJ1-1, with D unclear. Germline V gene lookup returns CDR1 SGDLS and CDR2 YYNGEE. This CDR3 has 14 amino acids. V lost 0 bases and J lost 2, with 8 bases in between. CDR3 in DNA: TGTGCCAGCAGCGTAGAGGGATCCAACACTGAAGCTTTCTTT. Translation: CASSVEGSNTEAFF.

The CDR3 DNA reads TGCGCCAGCAGCTTGGCCGGACAGGGAAGTGGCTACACCTTC. Translating gives CASSLAGQGSGYTF. This chain uses TRBV5-1 with TRBJ1-2; 8 bases match TRBD1. CDR3 length: 14 residues. With 0 bases clipped from V and 7 bases from J, the junction kept 5 bases outside the gene matches. Per the germline V gene, CDR1 is SGHRS and CDR2 is YFSETQ.

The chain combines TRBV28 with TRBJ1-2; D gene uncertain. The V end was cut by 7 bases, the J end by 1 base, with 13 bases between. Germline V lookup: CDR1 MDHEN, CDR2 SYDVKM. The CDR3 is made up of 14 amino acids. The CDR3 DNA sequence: TGTGCCAGCACCCAAGGTCGGCTTAACTATGGCTACACCTTC. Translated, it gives CASTQGRLNYGYTF.

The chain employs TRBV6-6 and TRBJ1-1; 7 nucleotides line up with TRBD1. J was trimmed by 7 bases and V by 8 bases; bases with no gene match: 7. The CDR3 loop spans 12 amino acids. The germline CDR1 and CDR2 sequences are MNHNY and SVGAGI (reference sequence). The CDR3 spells CASQGGPGEAFF. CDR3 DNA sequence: TGTGCCAGCCAAGGGGGCCCGGGTGAAGCTTTCTTT.

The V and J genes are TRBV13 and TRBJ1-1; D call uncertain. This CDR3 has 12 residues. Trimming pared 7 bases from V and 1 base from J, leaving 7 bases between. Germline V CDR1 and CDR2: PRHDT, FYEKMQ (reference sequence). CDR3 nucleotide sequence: TGTGCCAGCAACGTCAGGAACACTGAAGCTTTCTTT. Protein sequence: CASNVRNTEAFF.

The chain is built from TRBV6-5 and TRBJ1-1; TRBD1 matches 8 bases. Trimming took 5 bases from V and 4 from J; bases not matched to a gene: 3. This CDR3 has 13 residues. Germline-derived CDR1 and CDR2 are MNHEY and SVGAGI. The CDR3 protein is CASSQQGGTEAFF. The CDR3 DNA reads TGTGCCAGCAGTCAACAGGGGGGCACTGAAGCTTTCTTT.

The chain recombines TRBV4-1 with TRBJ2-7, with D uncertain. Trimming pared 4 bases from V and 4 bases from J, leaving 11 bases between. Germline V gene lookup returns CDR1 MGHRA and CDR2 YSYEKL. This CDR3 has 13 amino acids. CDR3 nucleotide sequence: TGCGCCAGCAGCCCTTATGTGGGGTACGAGCAGTACTTC. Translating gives CASSPYVGYEQYF.

As DNA, the CDR3 is TGCGCCAGCAGCCTGAGGAGCCCTTCGGGAGGCTACACCTTC. Translation: CASSLRSPSGGYTF. The gene calls are TRBV5-1 and TRBJ1-2; the D is unclear. Germline V gene lookup returns CDR1 SGHRS and CDR2 YFSETQ. The V end was cut by 4 bases, the J end by 8 bases, with 18 bases between. The CDR3 consists of 14 residues.

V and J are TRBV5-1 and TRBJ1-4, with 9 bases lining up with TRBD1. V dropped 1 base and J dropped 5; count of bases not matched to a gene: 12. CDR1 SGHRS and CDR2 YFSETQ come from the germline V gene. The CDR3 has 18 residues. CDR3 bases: TGCGCCAGCAGCTTGTGGGGGGACAGGGTTACTCGGAATGAAAAACTGTTTTTT. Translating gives CASSLWGDRVTRNEKLFF.

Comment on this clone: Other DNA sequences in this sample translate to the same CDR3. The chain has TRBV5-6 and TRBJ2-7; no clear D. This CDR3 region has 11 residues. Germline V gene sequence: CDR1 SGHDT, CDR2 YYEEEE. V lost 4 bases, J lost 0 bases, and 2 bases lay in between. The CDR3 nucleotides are TGTGCCAGCAGCCACTCCTACGAGCAGTACTTC. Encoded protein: CASSHSYEQYF.

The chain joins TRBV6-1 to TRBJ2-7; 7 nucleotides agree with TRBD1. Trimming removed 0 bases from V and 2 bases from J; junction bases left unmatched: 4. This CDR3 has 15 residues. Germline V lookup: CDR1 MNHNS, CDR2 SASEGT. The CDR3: CASSEADGTAYEQYF. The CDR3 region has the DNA TGTGCCAGCAGTGAAGCCGACGGGACAGCCTACGAGCAGTACTTC.

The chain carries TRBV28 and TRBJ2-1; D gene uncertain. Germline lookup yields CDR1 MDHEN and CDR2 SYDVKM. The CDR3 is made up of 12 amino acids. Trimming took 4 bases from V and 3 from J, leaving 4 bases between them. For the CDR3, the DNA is TGTGCCAGCAGTTCAATCTACAATGAGCAGTTCTTC. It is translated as CASSSIYNEQFF. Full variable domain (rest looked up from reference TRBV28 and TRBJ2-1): DVKVTQSSRYLVKRTGEKVFLECVQDMDHENMFWYRQDPGLGLRLIYFSYDVKMKEKGDIPEGYSVSREKKERFSLILESASTNQTSMYLCASSSIYNEQFFGPGTRLTVL.

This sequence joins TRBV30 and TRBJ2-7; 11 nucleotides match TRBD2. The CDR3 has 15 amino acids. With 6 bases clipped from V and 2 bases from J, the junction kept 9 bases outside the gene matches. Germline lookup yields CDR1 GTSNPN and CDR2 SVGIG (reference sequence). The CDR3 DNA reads TGTGCCTGCAACTTCGGGACTAGCGGAGCCTACGAGCAGTACTTC. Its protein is CACNFGTSGAYEQYF.

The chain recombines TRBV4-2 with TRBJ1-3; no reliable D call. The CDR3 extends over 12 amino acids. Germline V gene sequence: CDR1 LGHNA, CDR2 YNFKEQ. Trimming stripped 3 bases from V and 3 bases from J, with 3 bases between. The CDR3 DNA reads TGTGCCAGCAGCCACAATGGAAACACCATATATTTT. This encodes CASSHNGNTIYF.